This entry features one T cell receptor (beta chain) sequence. The target antigen is unknown. This sample was included in a study of persistence of HIV-infected CD4 T cells. This was the immunoSEQ version 4 assay in survey mode. Only in-frame clones appear in the TCRdb table, and some are missing; sequencing was by immunoSEQ multiplex PCR. The table includes roughly 60,000 clones, roughly 75% detected once. An overlapping HIV-1 Gag peptide pool stimulated these cells at about 0.91 ug/peptide/mL. CD40L-negative CD69-negative CD45RO-high memory CD4+ T cells were sorted as populations depleted of antigen-responding cells. The source material was CD4+ T cells sorted from PBMCs after approximately 19-hour stimulation, sampled from a patient who received antiretroviral therapy. This sequence originates from an adult man with HIV who was CMV-seropositive.

CDR3 protein: CATSTSGGSNQPQHF. Here the CDR3 DNA reads TGTGCCACCAGCACTTCAGGGGGTAGCAATCAGCCCCAGCATTTT. The chain carries TRBV15 and TRBJ1-5; 7 nucleotides align to TRBD1. Trimming removed 4 bases from V and 0 bases from J; junction bases left unmatched: 3. This CDR3 comprises 15 residues. Per germline, CDR1 LNHNV and CDR2 YYDKDF (reference sequence).